This record covers a single T cell receptor beta chain. What it binds is unknown. This specimen belongs to a study of CD8 T cells in ankylosing spondylitis. Whole-study findings and limits: The study identified a TCR beta motif of roughly eight highly homologous variants that appeared characteristic of ankylosing spondylitis blood. A number of the motif variants had already been described in reactive arthritis synovial fluid and blood.

Quantitative barcoded 5'-RACE was used to prepare TCR beta libraries. TCRdb re-derived calls from the 5' RACE reads in MiXCR, one entry per CDR3 protein. In the table there are 100,000 to 150,000 distinct CDR3 sequences, approximately 17% of which are singletons. The sample comprised blood, either unsorted or a sorted T cell fraction (not recorded which). This clonotype was obtained from a male donor with ankylosing spondylitis.

CDR3 nucleotide sequence: TGTGCCAGCAGACCTAGTATGGACAGCTCCTACGAGCAGTACTTC. It is translated as CASRPSMDSSYEQYF. The rearrangement uses TRBV28 and TRBJ2-7; tentative D call: TRBD1 (6 bases). The CDR3 has 15 amino acids. Germline CDR1 and CDR2: MDHEN and SYDVKM. Trimming stripped 6 bases from V and 0 bases from J, with 15 bases between.